Listed here are 30 T cell receptor beta chains from one sample, sequenced in a study of CD8 T cells in Susac syndrome. Random-hexamer reverse transcription was applied to roughly 0.5 to 1 ug RNA. TCRdb ran MiXCR on the immunoSEQ multiplex PCR reads and lists one entry per CDR3 protein. This sample yields some 150,000 distinct CDR3 sequences, of which around 93% are seen a single time; approximately 0.13% belongs to the top ten. What was sequenced was CD4+ T cells from PBMCs. Every receptor here comes from a human donor with Susac syndrome.

V is TRBV29-1 and J is TRBJ2-5; D uncertain. CDR1 is SQVTM and CDR2 is ANQGSEA in the germline V gene. The V gene lost 5 bases and the J gene lost 5 bases, with 12 bases spanning the gap. The CDR3 runs to 12 residues. The CDR3 nucleotides read TGCAGCGTTTGGCGGTCCCGGGAGACCCAGTACTTC. This encodes CSVWRSRETQYF.

The chain links TRBV5-1 to TRBJ1-2; tentative D call: TRBD1 (5 bases). Germline-derived CDR1 and CDR2 are SGHRS and YFSETQ. V was shortened by 4 bases and J by 6 bases, with 19 bases between the two germline ends. The CDR3 is 15 residues long. The CDR3 protein is CASSQDPGTKNGYTF. CDR3 nucleotide sequence: TGCGCCAGCAGCCAAGACCCCGGGACCAAAAATGGCTACACCTTC.

As DNA, the CDR3 is TGTGCCAGCAGCCAAGATCGGACGGGCGCTAGCACAGATACGCAGTATTTT. This encodes CASSQDRTGASTDTQYF. The chain recombines TRBV4-2 with TRBJ2-3, with D hard to call. V lost 0 bases and J lost 0, with 13 bases in between. CDR1 and CDR2 from the germline V gene are LGHNA and YNFKEQ. The CDR3 loop spans 17 amino acids.

The chain links TRBV6-5 to TRBJ1-2, with 9 nucleotides matching TRBD1. The ends lost 5 bases at V and 3 bases at J; junction bases unmatched: 7. Germline CDR1 and CDR2: MNHEY and SVGAGI. The CDR3 extends over 15 amino acids. CDR3 DNA sequence: TGTGCCAGCAGTCAACTGGACAGGGGCGACTATGGCTACACCTTC. It yields the protein CASSQLDRGDYGYTF.

The chain combines TRBV2 with TRBJ2-1; D may be TRBD2 (6 bases). Per the germline V gene, CDR1 is SNHLY and CDR2 is FYNNEI. The CDR3 is 13 amino acids. Trimming removed 7 bases from V and 13 bases from J, with 20 bases in between. CDR3 sequence: CASKVTVGSAQFF. As DNA, the CDR3 is TGTGCCAGCAAGGTGACCGTCGGGAGCGCACAGTTCTTC.

This chain joins TRBV30 and TRBJ1-1; D unresolved. This CDR3 has 14 residues. CDR1 GTSNPN and CDR2 SVGIG come from the germline V gene (reference sequence). V lost 2 bases and J lost 4, with 14 bases in between. The CDR3 DNA reads as TGTGCCTGGAGTCTCCGTCGAAAAGCCACTGAAGCTTTCTTT. Translation gives CAWSLRRKATEAFF.

The CDR3 coding sequence is TGCGCCAGCAGCCCTACCTCGTGGGAAAAACTGTTTTTT. It is translated as CASSPTSWEKLFF. The chain employs TRBV5-1 and TRBJ1-4; no clear D gene. The CDR3 spans 13 residues. CDR1 is SGHRS and CDR2 is YFSETQ in the germline V gene. The germline V and J ends were trimmed by 4 bases and 8 bases, with 12 bases remaining between them.

This chain joins TRBV18 and TRBJ2-5; possibly TRBD1 for D (6 bases). The germline CDR1 and CDR2 sequences are KGHSH and LQKENI. Trimming took 2 bases from V and 1 from J, leaving 8 bases between them. The CDR3 is 14 amino acids. The CDR3 loop reads CASSPGGSQETQYF. In nucleotides, the CDR3 is TGTGCCAGCTCACCAGGGGGCTCCCAAGAGACCCAGTACTTC.

The gene calls are TRBV7-8 and TRBJ2-7; D not certain. Germline V gene sequence: CDR1 SGHVS, CDR2 FQNEAQ. The CDR3 runs 13 residues. V lost 1 base to trimming and J lost 2 bases, with 6 bases between them. The CDR3 bases are TGTGCCAGCAGCTTAGGGACCACCTACGAGCAGTACTTC. Translated, it gives CASSLGTTYEQYF.

The rearrangement uses TRBV20-1 and TRBJ2-3, with 12 bases fitting TRBD2. CDR3 length: 15 amino acids. Germline V lookup: CDR1 DFQATT, CDR2 SNEGSKA (reference sequence). V was pared by 1 base and J by 5 bases, with 4 bases of the junction left unmatched. The CDR3 DNA sequence: TGCAGTGCTAGAGGACTAGCGGGGGCCGGAGATACGCAGTATTTT. It codes for CSARGLAGAGDTQYF.

The genes are TRBV14 and TRBJ1-2; D is uncertain. The germline CDR1 and CDR2 sequences are SGHDN and FVKESK. CDR3 length: 15 amino acids. Trimming cost V 4 bases and J 2 bases, with 14 bases left between them. The CDR3 bases are TGTGCCAGCAGCCCTGTATGGGAGACAAACTATGGCTACACCTTC. Translated: CASSPVWETNYGYTF.

This chain links TRBV7-2 with TRBJ1-1; D is unresolved. The CDR3 runs 15 residues. Germline V gives CDR1 SGHTA, CDR2 FQGNSA. The germline V and J ends were trimmed by 7 bases and 1 base, with 16 bases remaining between them. The CDR3 reads CASTLGWGSNTEAFF. The DNA for the CDR3 is TGTGCCAGCACCCTCGGTTGGGGTTCGAACACTGAAGCTTTCTTT.

The chain combines TRBV7-2 with TRBJ2-5, with 9 bases matching TRBD2. Unmatched junction bases numbered 7, after V lost 5 bases and J lost 3 bases. The CDR3 covers 15 residues. Germline lookup yields CDR1 SGHTA and CDR2 FQGNSA. The CDR3 loop reads CASSQGGGREETQYF. CDR3 in DNA: TGTGCCAGCAGCCAAGGGGGCGGGAGGGAAGAGACCCAGTACTTC.

The genes are TRBV20-1 and TRBJ2-5; D ambiguous. The CDR3 sequence is 13 residues long. Germline assignment: CDR1 DFQATT and CDR2 SNEGSKA (reference sequence). Trimming shortened V by 6 bases and J by 4 bases, and 15 bases separated the two germline ends. As DNA, the CDR3 is TGCAGTGCCCTTAGTGGCCAGCCAGAGACCCAGTACTTC. This translates into CSALSGQPETQYF.

The chain couples TRBV15 to TRBJ2-1; D is unresolved. CDR1 is LNHNV and CDR2 is YYDKDF in the germline V gene (reference sequence). V lost 2 bases to trimming and J lost 10 bases, with 21 bases between them. The CDR3 extends over 16 amino acids. The CDR3 nucleotides are TGTGCCACCAGCAGAACCACCGAGCCCGGCAATGGAGAGCAGTTCTTC. Translation: CATSRTTEPGNGEQFF.

The chain links TRBV20-1 to TRBJ1-1; D unresolved. The V end was cut by 4 bases, the J end by 0 bases, with 6 bases between. Germline V lookup: CDR1 DFQATT, CDR2 SNEGSKA (reference sequence). This CDR3 has 12 residues. The CDR3 DNA reads TGCAGTGCTACGAGGGTGAACACTGAAGCTTTCTTT. This sequence encodes CSATRVNTEAFF.

This chain links TRBV12-3 or TRBV12-4 with TRBJ2-1, with 9 bases aligning to TRBD2. This CDR3 spans 18 amino acids. With 6 bases clipped from V and 4 bases from J, the junction kept 16 bases outside the gene matches. The CDR3 region has the DNA TGTGCCAGCAGCCTGGGCAGAATAGCGGGGGCCATGTACAATGAGCAGTTCTTC. This encodes CASSLGRIAGAMYNEQFF.

V is TRBV12-3 or TRBV12-4 and J is TRBJ1-1; 8 bases are a match to TRBD1. J was trimmed by 9 bases and V by 5 bases; bases with no gene match: 8. The CDR3 loop spans 13 amino acids. CDR3 loop: CASSVRGQEKAFF. DNA of the CDR3: TGTGCCAGCAGTGTCCGGGGACAGGAGAAAGCTTTCTTT.

There are a few counts of this clonotype. The rearrangement uses TRBV6-1 and TRBJ2-7; 11 nucleotides line up with TRBD2. Germline V gives CDR1 MNHNS, CDR2 SASEGT. The CDR3 contains 13 residues. V lost 6 bases, J lost 6 bases, and 4 bases stayed unmatched. CDR3 loop: CASRGTSGGEQYF. The CDR3 coding sequence is TGTGCCAGCAGGGGGACTAGCGGTGGCGAGCAGTACTTC.

The chain combines TRBV5-6 with TRBJ2-4; 7 nucleotides agree with TRBD1. Per germline, CDR1 SGHDT and CDR2 YYEEEE. The CDR3 consists of 17 residues. V lost 3 bases, J lost 4 bases, and 13 bases stayed unmatched. CDR3 nucleotides: TGTGCCAGCAGCTCACTGGGGGACACAGGGGCTAAAAACATTCAGTACTTC. This encodes CASSSLGDTGAKNIQYF.

This chain uses TRBV9 with TRBJ2-7, with TRBD2 matching 10 bases. The CDR3 spans 14 residues. Germline V gene sequence: CDR1 SGDLS, CDR2 YYNGEE. The J segment lost 5 bases and the V segment lost 3 bases, leaving 5 bases of the junction unmatched. The chain's CDR3 is CASSAGLAVNEQYF. The CDR3 DNA reads as TGTGCCAGCAGCGCCGGACTAGCGGTAAACGAGCAGTACTTC.

The rearrangement links TRBV30 to TRBJ2-2; perhaps TRBD2 as D (6 bases). The CDR3 totals 13 residues. Germline CDR1 reads GTSNPN; CDR2 reads SVGIG (reference sequence). Trimming took 2 bases from V and 7 from J, leaving 11 bases between them. The CDR3 DNA is TGTGCCTGGAGTCCACGGGGAGGCGGGGAGCTGTTTTTT. This sequence encodes CAWSPRGGGELFF.

This sequence joins TRBV15 and TRBJ2-5; D is undetermined. Germline V gene data show CDR1 as LNHNV and CDR2 as YYDKDF (reference sequence). V lost 0 bases and J lost 5, with 10 bases in between. The CDR3 consists of 14 residues. The CDR3 region is CATSRDLPTETQYF. CDR3 nucleotides: TGTGCCACCAGCAGAGATCTCCCGACGGAGACCCAGTACTTC.

V is TRBV10-3 and J is TRBJ1-1; D gene unclear. The germline CDR1 and CDR2 sequences are ENHRY and SYGVKD. The CDR3 sequence is 19 residues long. The V and J ends lost 6 bases and 1 base respectively, with 27 bases between them. The CDR3, as DNA: TGTGCCATCAGCGAAAGAGGGTGGGCAGGAGGATTCGGGAACACTGAAGCTTTCTTT. Its protein product is CAISERGWAGGFGNTEAFF.

V gene TRBV14 combines with J gene TRBJ2-1, with D perhaps matching TRBD2 (6 bases). CDR3 length: 14 residues. Trimming left V 1 base short and J 15 bases short, with 19 bases between. CDR1 and CDR2 from the germline V gene are SGHDN and FVKESK. CDR3 residues: CASSQVSAGSVRFF. CDR3 nucleotides: TGTGCCAGCAGCCAAGTTAGTGCGGGATCCGTGCGGTTCTTC. Combining the CDR3 with reference TRBV14 and TRBJ2-1 gives the whole variable domain EAGVTQFPSHSVIEKGQTVTLRCDPISGHDNLYWYRRVMGKEIKFLLHFVKESKQDESGMPNNRFLAERTGGTYSTLKVQPAELEDSGVYFCASSQVSAGSVRFFGPGTRLTVL.

This chain connects TRBV20-1 to TRBJ2-1; TRBD2 aligns across 9 bases. This CDR3 has 15 amino acids. J gave up 4 bases and V 3 bases, and 7 bases lay outside the gene matches. Germline V CDR1 and CDR2: DFQATT, SNEGSKA (reference sequence). This CDR3 is CSASSSSGKYNEQFF. For the CDR3, the DNA is TGCAGTGCTAGTTCGTCTAGCGGGAAATACAATGAGCAGTTCTTC.

The table lists this clonotype with many counts. The chain employs TRBV7-2 and TRBJ2-3; D gene unclear. The germline gives CDR1 SGHTA, CDR2 FQGNSA. This CDR3 is 11 amino acids long. V was shortened by 3 bases and J by 3 bases, with 1 base between the two germline ends. CDR3 in amino acids: CASSLTDTQYF. CDR3 sequence (DNA): TGTGCCAGCAGCTTGACAGATACGCAGTATTTT.

This rearrangement joins TRBV10-3 to TRBJ2-7; TRBD1 is a possible D gene (6 bases). This CDR3 region has 11 residues. Germline assignment: CDR1 ENHRY and CDR2 SYGVKD. V lost 11 bases, J lost 6 bases, and 14 bases lay in between. CDR3 nucleotide sequence: TGTGCCGCCTCTATCAGGGGCGAGCAGTACTTC. Its translation is CAASIRGEQYF.

This clonotype was observed once. The chain employs TRBV19 and TRBJ1-2; D perhaps matches TRBD1 (5 bases). CDR3 length equals 12 residues. V was trimmed by 7 bases and J by 2 bases, leaving 8 bases between them. Germline-derived CDR1 and CDR2 are LNHDA and SQIVND (reference sequence). The CDR3 nucleotides read TGTGCCAGTAAAGAGGGGAACTATGGCTACACCTTC. This sequence encodes CASKEGNYGYTF.

This chain connects TRBV6-2 or TRBV6-3 to TRBJ2-7; D perhaps matches TRBD2 (6 bases). Trimming removed 5 bases at V and 4 bases at J, with 18 bases between. The CDR3 length is 15 residues. Per the germline V gene, CDR1 is MNHEY and CDR2 is SVGEGT. The CDR3 loop reads CASSTGGYIGYEQYF. The CDR3 region has the DNA TGTGCCAGCAGTACTGGAGGGTATATCGGATACGAGCAGTACTTC.